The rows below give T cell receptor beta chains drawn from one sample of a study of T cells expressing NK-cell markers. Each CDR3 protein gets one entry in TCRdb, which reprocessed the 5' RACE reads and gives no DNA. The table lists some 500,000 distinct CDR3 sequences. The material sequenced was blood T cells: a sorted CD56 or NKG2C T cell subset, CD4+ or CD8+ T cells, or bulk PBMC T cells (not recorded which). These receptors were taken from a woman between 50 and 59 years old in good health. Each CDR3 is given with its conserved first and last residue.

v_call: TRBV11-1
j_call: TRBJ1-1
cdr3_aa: CASSDGQSNTEAFF

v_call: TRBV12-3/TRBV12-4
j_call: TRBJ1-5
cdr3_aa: CASSPAQGSNQPQHF

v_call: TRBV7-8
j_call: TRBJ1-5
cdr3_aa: CASSPRVQNNQPQHF

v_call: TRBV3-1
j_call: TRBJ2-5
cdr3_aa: CASSHSGSGETQYF

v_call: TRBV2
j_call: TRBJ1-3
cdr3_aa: CASSATGEGNTIYF

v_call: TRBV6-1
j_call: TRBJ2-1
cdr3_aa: CASSVISSGSSYNEQFF

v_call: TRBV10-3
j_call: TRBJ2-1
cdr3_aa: CAISESLLAGEEQFF

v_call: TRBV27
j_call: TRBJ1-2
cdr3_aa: CASRDTGAGDGYTF

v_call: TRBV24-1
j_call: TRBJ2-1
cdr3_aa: CATGRGHEQFF

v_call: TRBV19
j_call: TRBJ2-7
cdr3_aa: CASTWGPSYEQYF

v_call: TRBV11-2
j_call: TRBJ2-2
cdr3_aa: CASSGRTGSTGELFF

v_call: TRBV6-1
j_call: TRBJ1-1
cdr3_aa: CASSEGGPVTEAFF

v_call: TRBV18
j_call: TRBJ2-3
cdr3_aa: CASSPLGDYNTDTQYF

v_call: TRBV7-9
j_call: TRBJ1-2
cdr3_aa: CASSGRIATRSHF

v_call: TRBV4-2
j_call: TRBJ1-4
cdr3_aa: CASSQTPRTATNEKLFF

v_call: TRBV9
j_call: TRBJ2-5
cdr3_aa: CASSVAAGGRVKETQYF

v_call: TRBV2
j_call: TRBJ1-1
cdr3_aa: CATRGEVNTEAFF

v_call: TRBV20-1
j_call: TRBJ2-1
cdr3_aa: CSAAPTEGSYNEPFF

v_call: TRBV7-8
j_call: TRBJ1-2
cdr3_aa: CASSPLRSGGYTF

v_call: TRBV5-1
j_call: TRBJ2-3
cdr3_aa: CASTPGVSDTQYF

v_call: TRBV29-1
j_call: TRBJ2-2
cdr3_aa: CSARGSAGELFF

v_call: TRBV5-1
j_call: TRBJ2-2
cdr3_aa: CASSLSRVPGELFF

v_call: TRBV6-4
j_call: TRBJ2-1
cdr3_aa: CAHMTGLARVSSYNEQFF

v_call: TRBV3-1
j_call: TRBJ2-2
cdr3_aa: CASSPGLAAALGELFF

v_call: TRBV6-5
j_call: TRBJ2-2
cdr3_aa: CASSYWELGQGPGELFF

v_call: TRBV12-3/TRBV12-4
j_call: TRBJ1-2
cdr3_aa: CASSLKQGASYTF

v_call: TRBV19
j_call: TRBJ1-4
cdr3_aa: CASRQAVSGKLFF

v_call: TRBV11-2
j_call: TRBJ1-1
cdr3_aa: CASSTPRGQWTEAFF

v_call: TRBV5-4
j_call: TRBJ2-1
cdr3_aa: CASSPSGPRNEQFF

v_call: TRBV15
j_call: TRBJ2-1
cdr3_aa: CATSRGGTRFGEQFF

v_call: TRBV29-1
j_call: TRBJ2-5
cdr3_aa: CSVRESRAETQYF

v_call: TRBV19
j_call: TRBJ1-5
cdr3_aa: CASTSWGGVGDQPQHF

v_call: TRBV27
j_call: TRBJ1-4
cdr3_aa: CASKKGATNEKLFF

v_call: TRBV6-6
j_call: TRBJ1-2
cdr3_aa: CASSYGSRDGYTF

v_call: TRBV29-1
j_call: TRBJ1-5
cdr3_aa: CSVRSSGSNQPQHF

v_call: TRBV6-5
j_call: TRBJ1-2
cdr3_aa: CASRDGYNYGYTF

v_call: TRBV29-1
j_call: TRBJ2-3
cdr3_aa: CSVRRASDTQYF

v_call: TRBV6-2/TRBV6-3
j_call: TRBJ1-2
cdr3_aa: CASNTNYGYTF

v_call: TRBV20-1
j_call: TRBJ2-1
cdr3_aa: CSARAPLGGWGRNNEQFF

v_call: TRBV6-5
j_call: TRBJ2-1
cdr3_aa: CASSYVGGRAVSYNEQFF